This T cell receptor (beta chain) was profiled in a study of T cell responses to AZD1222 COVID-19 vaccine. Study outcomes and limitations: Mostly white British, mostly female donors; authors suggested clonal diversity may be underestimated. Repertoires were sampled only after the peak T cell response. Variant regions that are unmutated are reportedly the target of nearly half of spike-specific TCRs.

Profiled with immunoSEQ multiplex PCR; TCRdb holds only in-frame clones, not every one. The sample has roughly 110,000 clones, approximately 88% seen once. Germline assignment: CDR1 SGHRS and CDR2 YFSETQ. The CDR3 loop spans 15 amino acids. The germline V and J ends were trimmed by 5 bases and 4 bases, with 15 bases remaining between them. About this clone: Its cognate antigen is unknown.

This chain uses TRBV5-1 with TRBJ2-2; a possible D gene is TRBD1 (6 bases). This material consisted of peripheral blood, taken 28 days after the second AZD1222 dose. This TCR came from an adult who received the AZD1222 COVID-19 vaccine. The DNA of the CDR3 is TGCGCCAGCAGATCCGGGACACCGAGCACCGGGGAGCTGTTTTTT. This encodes CASRSGTPSTGELFF.